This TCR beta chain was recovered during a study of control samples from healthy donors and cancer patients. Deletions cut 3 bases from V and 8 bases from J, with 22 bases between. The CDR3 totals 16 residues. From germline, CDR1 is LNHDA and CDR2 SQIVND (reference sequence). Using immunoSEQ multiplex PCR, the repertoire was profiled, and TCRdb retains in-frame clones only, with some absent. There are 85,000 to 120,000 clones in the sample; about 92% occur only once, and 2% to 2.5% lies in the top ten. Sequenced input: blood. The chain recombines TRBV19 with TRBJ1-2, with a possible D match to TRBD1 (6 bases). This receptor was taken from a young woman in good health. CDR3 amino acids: CASSMVAGDLYGGYTF. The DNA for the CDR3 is TGTGCCAGTAGTATGGTGGCAGGGGATTTGTACGGCGGCTACACCTTC.